The clone carrying this T cell receptor beta chain showed up just a few times. TCRdb re-called the RT-PCR reads with MiXCR, one entry per CDR3 protein. The table records about 700,000 distinct CDR3 sequences, 13% to 15% of them present only once. Germline assignment: CDR1 DFQATT and CDR2 SNEGSKA (reference sequence). This CDR3 is built from 17 residues. V was clipped by 3 bases and J by 0 bases, with 18 bases between them. The sequence was collected from a female donor in good health, serving as a healthy control. The rearrangement joins TRBV20-1 to TRBJ2-1; the D gene is possibly TRBD2 (6 bases). Sequencing was performed on memory CD4+ T cells from blood. CDR3 bases: TGCAGTGCTAGTGACAAAAATAGCGGAAGCTCCTACAATGAGCAGTTCTTC. Protein sequence: CSASDKNSGSSYNEQFF.